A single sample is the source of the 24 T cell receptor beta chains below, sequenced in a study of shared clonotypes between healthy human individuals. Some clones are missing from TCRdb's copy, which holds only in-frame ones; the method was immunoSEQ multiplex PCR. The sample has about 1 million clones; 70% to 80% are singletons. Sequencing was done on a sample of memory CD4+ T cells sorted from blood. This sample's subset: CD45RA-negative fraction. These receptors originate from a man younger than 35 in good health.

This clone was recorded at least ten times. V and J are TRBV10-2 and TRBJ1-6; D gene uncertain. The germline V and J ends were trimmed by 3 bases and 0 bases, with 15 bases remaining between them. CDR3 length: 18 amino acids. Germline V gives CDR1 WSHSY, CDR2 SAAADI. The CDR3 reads CASSELDPRSSYNSPLHF. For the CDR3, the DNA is TGCGCCAGCAGTGAACTCGACCCCCGGAGCTCCTATAATTCACCCCTCCACTTT.

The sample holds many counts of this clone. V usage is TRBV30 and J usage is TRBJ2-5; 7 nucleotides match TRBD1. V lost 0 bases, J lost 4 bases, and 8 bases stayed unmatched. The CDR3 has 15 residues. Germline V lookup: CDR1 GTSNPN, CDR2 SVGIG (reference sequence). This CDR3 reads CAWSVGTVQGETQYF. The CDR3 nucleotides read TGTGCCTGGAGTGTAGGGACAGTGCAGGGAGAGACCCAGTACTTC. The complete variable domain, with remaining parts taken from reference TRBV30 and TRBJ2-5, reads SQTIHQWPATLVQPVGSPLSLECTVEGTSNPNLYWYRQAAGRGLQLLFYSVGIGQISSEVPQNLSASRPQDRQFILSSKKLLLSDSGFYLCAWSVGTVQGETQYFGPGTRLLVL.

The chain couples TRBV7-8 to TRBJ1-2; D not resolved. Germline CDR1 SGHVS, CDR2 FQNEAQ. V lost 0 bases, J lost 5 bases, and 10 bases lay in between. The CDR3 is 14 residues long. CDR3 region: CASSLAIGNYGYTF. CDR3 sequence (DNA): TGTGCCAGCAGCTTAGCGATCGGGAATTATGGCTACACCTTC.

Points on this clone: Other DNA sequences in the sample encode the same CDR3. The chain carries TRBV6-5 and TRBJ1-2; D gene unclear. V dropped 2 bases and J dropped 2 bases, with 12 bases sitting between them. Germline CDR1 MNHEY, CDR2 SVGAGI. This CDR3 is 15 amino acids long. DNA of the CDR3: TGTGCCAGCAGTTACGAAAGGTTGGCCAACTATGGCTACACCTTC. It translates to CASSYERLANYGYTF.

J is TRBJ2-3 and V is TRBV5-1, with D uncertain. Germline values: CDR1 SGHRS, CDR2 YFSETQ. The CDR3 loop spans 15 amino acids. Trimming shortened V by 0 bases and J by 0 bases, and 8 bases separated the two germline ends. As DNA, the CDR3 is TGCGCCAGCAGCTTGGCCTTATCCAGCACAGATACGCAGTATTTT. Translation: CASSLALSSTDTQYF.

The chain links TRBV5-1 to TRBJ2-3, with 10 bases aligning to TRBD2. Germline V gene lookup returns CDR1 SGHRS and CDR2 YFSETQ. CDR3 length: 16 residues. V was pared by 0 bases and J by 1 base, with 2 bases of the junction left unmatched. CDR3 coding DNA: TGCGCCAGCAGCTTGGGGACTAGCGGACGCACAGATACGCAGTATTTT. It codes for CASSLGTSGRTDTQYF. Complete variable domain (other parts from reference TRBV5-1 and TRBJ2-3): KAGVTQTPRYLIKTRGQQVTLSCSPISGHRSVSWYQQTPGQGLQFLFEYFSETQRNKGNFPGRFSGRQFSNSRSEMNVSTLELGDSALYLCASSLGTSGRTDTQYFGPGTRLTVL.

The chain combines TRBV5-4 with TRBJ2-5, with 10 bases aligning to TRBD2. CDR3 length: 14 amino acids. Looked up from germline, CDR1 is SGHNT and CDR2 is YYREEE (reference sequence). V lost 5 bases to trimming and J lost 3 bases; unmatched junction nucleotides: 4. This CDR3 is CASSRTSGKETQYF. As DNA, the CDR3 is TGTGCCAGCAGTCGGACTAGCGGCAAAGAGACCCAGTACTTC.

The CDR3 DNA reads TGTGCCAGCAGTTACTCGGGAGTAGGGGGCACAGATACGCAGTATTTT. The encoded protein is CASSYSGVGGTDTQYF. The chain couples TRBV6-6 to TRBJ2-3; D may be TRBD1 or TRBD2 (5 bases each). The CDR3 runs to 16 residues. Germline loops: CDR1 MNHNY, CDR2 SVGAGI (reference sequence). V shed 0 bases and J shed 1 base, with 11 bases lying between them.

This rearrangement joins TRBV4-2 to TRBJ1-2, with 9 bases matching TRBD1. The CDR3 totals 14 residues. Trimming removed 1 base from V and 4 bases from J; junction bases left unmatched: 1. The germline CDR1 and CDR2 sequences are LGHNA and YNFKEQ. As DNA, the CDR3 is TGTGCCAGCAGCCAAGTGGGACAGGGCTATGGCTACACCTTC. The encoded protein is CASSQVGQGYGYTF.

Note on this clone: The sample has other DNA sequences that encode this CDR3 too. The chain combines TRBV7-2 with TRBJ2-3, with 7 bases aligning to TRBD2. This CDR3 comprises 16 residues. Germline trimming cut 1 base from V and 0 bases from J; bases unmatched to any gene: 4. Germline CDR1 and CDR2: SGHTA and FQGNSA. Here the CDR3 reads CASSLGLAASTDTQYF. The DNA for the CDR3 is TGTGCCAGCAGCTTAGGACTAGCAGCTAGCACAGATACGCAGTATTTT.

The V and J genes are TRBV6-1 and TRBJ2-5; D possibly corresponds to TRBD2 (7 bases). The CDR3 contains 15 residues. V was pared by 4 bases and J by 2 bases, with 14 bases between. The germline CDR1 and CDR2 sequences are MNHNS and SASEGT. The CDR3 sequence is CASSAIRGGQETQYF. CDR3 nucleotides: TGTGCCAGCAGTGCGATCAGGGGAGGGCAAGAGACCCAGTACTTC.

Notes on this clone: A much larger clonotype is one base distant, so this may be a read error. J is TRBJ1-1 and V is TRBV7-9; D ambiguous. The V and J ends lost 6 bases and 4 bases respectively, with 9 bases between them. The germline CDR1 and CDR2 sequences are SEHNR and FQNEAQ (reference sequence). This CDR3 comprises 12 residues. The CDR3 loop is CASSYGSTEAFF. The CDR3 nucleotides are TGTGCCAGCAGTTACGGGAGCACTGAAGCTTTCTTT.

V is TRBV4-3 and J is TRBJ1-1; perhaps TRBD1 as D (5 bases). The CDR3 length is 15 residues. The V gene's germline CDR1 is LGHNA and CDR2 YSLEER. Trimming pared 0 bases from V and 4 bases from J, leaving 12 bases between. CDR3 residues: CASSQEGTALTEAFF. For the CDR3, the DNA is TGCGCCAGCAGCCAAGAGGGGACCGCTCTCACTGAAGCTTTCTTT.

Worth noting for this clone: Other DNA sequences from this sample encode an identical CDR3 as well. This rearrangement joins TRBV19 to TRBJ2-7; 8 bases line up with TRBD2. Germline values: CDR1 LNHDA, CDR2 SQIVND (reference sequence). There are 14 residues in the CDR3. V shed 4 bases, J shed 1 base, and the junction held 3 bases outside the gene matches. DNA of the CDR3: TGTGCCAGTAGTACCGGGACTAGTTCCTACGAGCAGTACTTC. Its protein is CASSTGTSSYEQYF.

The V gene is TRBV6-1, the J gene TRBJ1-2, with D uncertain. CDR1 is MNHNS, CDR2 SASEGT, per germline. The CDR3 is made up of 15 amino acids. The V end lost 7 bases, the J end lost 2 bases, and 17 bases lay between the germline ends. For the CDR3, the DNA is TGTGCCAGCATCGGAACGCGCCTAGCAAACTATGGCTACACCTTC. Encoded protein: CASIGTRLANYGYTF.

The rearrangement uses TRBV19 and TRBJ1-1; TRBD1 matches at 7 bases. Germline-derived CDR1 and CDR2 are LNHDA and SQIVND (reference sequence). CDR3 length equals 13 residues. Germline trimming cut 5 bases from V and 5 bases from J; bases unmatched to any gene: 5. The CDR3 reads CASSGIRGTEAFF. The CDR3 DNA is TGTGCCAGTAGTGGGATCAGGGGGACTGAAGCTTTCTTT.

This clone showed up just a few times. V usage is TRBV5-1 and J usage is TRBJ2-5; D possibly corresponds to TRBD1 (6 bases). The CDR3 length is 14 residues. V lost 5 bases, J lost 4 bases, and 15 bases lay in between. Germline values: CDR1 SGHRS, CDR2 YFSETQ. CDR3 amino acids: CASSPQGRGETQYF. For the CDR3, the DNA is TGCGCCAGCAGTCCTCAGGGGCGCGGAGAGACCCAGTACTTC.

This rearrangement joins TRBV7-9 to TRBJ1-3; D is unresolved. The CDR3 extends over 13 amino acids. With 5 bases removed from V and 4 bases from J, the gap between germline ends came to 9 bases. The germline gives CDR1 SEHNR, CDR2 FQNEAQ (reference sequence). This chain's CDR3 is CASSTIGGNTIYF. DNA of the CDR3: TGTGCCAGCAGCACAATTGGAGGAAACACCATATATTTT.

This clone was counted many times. The CDR3 is CASPRALNSPLHF. CDR3 nucleotides: TGTGCCAGCCCCAGAGCATTAAATTCACCCCTCCACTTT. The chain has TRBV9 and TRBJ1-6; D unclear. Looked up from germline, CDR1 is SGDLS and CDR2 is YYNGEE. Trimming took 7 bases from V and 7 from J, leaving 12 bases between them. This CDR3 has 13 residues.

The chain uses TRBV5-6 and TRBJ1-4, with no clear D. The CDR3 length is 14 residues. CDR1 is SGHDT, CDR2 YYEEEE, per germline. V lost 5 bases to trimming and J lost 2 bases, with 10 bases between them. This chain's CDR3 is CASSSGLTNEKLFF. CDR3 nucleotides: TGTGCCAGCAGTTCCGGGTTGACTAATGAAAAACTGTTTTTT.

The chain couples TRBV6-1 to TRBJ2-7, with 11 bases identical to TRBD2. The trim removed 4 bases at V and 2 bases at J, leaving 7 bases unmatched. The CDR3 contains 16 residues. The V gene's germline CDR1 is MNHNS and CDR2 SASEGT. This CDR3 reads CASSAPSGGSPYEQYF. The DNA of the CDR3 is TGTGCCAGCAGTGCGCCTAGCGGGGGGTCTCCCTACGAGCAGTACTTC.

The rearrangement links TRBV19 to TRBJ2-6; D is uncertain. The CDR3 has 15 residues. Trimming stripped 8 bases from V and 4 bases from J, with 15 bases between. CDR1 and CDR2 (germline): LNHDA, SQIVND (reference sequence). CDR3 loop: CASQRLNAGANVLTF. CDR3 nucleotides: TGTGCCAGTCAGAGACTGAACGCCGGGGCCAACGTCCTGACTTTC. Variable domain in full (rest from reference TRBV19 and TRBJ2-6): DGGITQSPKYLFRKEGQNVTLSCEQNLNHDAMYWYRQDPGQGLRLIYYSQIVNDFQKGDIAEGYSVSREKKESFPLTVTSAQKNPTAFYLCASQRLNAGANVLTFGAGSRLTVL.

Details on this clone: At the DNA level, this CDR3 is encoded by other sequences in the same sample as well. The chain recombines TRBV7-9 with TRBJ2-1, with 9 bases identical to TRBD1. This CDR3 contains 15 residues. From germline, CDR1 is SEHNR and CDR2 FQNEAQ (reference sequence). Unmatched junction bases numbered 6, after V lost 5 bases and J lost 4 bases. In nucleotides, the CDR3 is TGTGCCAGCAGCCCAGGACAGGGGCAATACAATGAGCAGTTCTTC. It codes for CASSPGQGQYNEQFF.

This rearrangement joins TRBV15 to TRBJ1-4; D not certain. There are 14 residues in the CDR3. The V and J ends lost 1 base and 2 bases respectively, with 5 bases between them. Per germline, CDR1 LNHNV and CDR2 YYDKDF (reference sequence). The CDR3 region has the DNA TGTGCCACCAGCAGAGGGGCGACTAATGAAAAACTGTTTTTT. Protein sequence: CATSRGATNEKLFF.